Below, 27 T cell receptor beta chains from the same sample are listed, as sequenced in a study of T-cell reconstitution after alpha-beta-depleted transplantation in children. Construction of the TCRbeta library involved unique molecular identifiers. TCRdb passed the PCR reads through MiXCR, listing each CDR3 protein once. Altogether 640,000 or so distinct CDR3 sequences are present, roughly 15% being singletons, with the ten largest covering 1.1%. The source was PBMCs from the stem cell graft donor, collected from the stem cell graft. The source is a human donor who donated a stem cell graft to a child with acute myeloid leukemia.

In this sample, this clonotype turned up many times. The chain combines TRBV20-1 with TRBJ1-1; the D gene is possibly TRBD1 (6 bases). The germline V and J ends were trimmed by 5 bases and 2 bases, with 12 bases remaining between them. Germline loops: CDR1 DFQATT, CDR2 SNEGSKA (reference sequence). This CDR3 contains 13 residues. The CDR3 is CSARQDPNTEAFF. CDR3 nucleotide sequence: TGCAGTGCTCGACAGGACCCTAACACTGAAGCTTTCTTT.

The rearrangement joins TRBV12-3 or TRBV12-4 to TRBJ1-2; D not resolved. Trimming left V 10 bases short and J 3 bases short, with 15 bases between. The CDR3 runs 13 residues. The CDR3 bases are TGTGCCATCTGCCATCGGAGCTACTATGGCTACACCTTC. This codes for CAICHRSYYGYTF.

The table lists this clonotype with a few counts. This chain joins TRBV7-6 and TRBJ2-5; D not resolved. The germline V gene has CDR1 SGHVS and CDR2 FNYEAQ. CDR3 length equals 14 residues. V lost 4 bases to trimming and J lost 3 bases, with 12 bases between them. This CDR3 reads CASSSPHWEETQYF. The CDR3 DNA reads TGTGCCAGCAGCTCCCCCCATTGGGAAGAGACCCAGTACTTC.

This clonotype was seen a few times. The J gene is TRBJ2-2, the V gene TRBV5-1, with D perhaps TRBD1 (5 bases). There are 15 residues in the CDR3. Deletions cut 6 bases from V and 8 bases from J, with 20 bases between. Germline lookup yields CDR1 SGHRS and CDR2 YFSETQ. CDR3 residues: CASNTGELVSGELFF. CDR3 nucleotide sequence: TGCGCCAGCAATACAGGCGAATTGGTATCGGGGGAGCTGTTTTTT.

The table lists this clonotype with a few counts. V usage is TRBV5-5 and J usage is TRBJ2-4, with TRBD1 as a possible D gene (5 bases). Germline CDR1 and CDR2: SGHKS and YYEKEE (reference sequence). V lost 4 bases and J 8 bases, leaving 19 bases between the germline ends. This CDR3 contains 15 residues. CDR3 region: CASSVIWGGLDIQYF. CDR3 nucleotides: TGTGCCAGCAGCGTTATATGGGGCGGTTTGGACATTCAGTACTTC. Drawing the rest from reference TRBV5-5 and TRBJ2-4, the complete variable domain is DAGVTQSPTHLIKTRGQQVTLRCSPISGHKSVSWYQQVLGQGPQFIFQYYEKEERGRGNFPDRFSARQFPNYSSELNVNALLLGDSALYLCASSVIWGGLDIQYFGAGTRLSVL.

This clonotype was counted between two and nine times. The V gene is TRBV18, the J gene TRBJ2-1, with no clear D. V lost 2 bases and J 2 bases, leaving 7 bases between the germline ends. CDR1 is KGHSH, CDR2 LQKENI, per germline. This CDR3 contains 14 residues. CDR3 sequence reads: CASSPEAAYNEQFF. Written as DNA, the CDR3 is TGTGCCAGCTCACCAGAGGCAGCCTACAATGAGCAGTTCTTC.

This sequence joins TRBV12-3 or TRBV12-4 and TRBJ2-7, with D maybe TRBD2 (7 bases). The V end was cut by 4 bases, the J end by 6 bases, with 13 bases between. The CDR3 is made up of 13 amino acids. CDR3 DNA: TGTGCCAGCAGTTCGGGGGGCCGTGGCGAGCAGTACGTC. Protein sequence: CASSSGGRGEQYV.

The rearrangement links TRBV10-2 to TRBJ2-1; perhaps TRBD1 as D (6 bases). V was trimmed by 6 bases and J by 6 bases, leaving 15 bases between them. Germline V lookup: CDR1 WSHSY, CDR2 SAAADI. The CDR3 totals 14 residues. The CDR3, as DNA: TGCGCCAGCAGCCTCCAGGGGAAGATCAATGAGCAGTTCTTC. It specifies CASSLQGKINEQFF.

A few counts support this clonotype. The chain links TRBV5-1 to TRBJ2-5, with D perhaps matching TRBD1 (6 bases). Per the germline V gene, CDR1 is SGHRS and CDR2 is YFSETQ. The CDR3 covers 13 residues. V lost 3 bases, J lost 7 bases, and 13 bases lay in between. In DNA form, the CDR3 reads TGCGCCAGCAGCTCCACCGGCAGGGGGACCCAGTACTTC. It yields the protein CASSSTGRGTQYF.

This clonotype was counted many times. The V call is TRBV6-2 or TRBV6-3, the J call TRBJ1-1; D is unresolved. V was clipped by 5 bases and J by 1 base, with 14 bases between them. Germline CDR1 is MNHEY and CDR2 is SVGEGT. This CDR3 has 15 residues. CDR3 amino acids: CASSRRHRTNTEAFF. CDR3 in DNA: TGTGCCAGCAGTCGAAGACACAGAACGAACACTGAAGCTTTCTTT.

The rearrangement links TRBV4-2 to TRBJ1-3, with D hard to call. The ends were cut back, 0 bases at V and 4 bases at J, with 22 bases in the middle. Germline CDR1 is LGHNA and CDR2 is YNFKEQ. The CDR3 runs to 19 residues. The CDR3 is CASSQEPSRFRLSGNTIYF. DNA of the CDR3: TGTGCCAGCAGCCAAGAACCCTCTCGTTTCCGCTTATCGGGAAACACCATATATTTT.

The gene calls are TRBV29-1 and TRBJ1-2, with no clear D. The CDR3 is made up of 14 amino acids. Germline CDR1 and CDR2: SQVTM and ANQGSEA. V was trimmed by 4 bases and J by 8 bases, leaving 20 bases between them. In DNA form, the CDR3 reads TGCAGCGTTGGTCTTCAGCGGACCGATGGGGGCTACACCTTC. It specifies CSVGLQRTDGGYTF.

This clonotype appeared many times. V gene TRBV20-1 combines with J gene TRBJ2-7; the D call may be TRBD1 or TRBD2 (6 bases each). The CDR3 has 15 amino acids. Deletions cut 0 bases from V and 3 bases from J, with 15 bases between. Germline CDR1 DFQATT, CDR2 SNEGSKA (reference sequence). This chain's CDR3 is CSARDGPGARYEQYF. DNA of the CDR3: TGCAGTGCTAGAGATGGACCGGGGGCTCGCTACGAGCAGTACTTC.

This clonotype was seen a handful of times. The V call is TRBV20-1, the J call TRBJ1-4; D might be TRBD1 (6 bases). The germline V gene has CDR1 DFQATT and CDR2 SNEGSKA (reference sequence). The CDR3 totals 16 residues. V was cut by 6 bases and J by 0 bases, with 17 bases left in between. The CDR3 reads CSASQGIGATNEKLFF. The CDR3 DNA is TGCAGTGCCTCCCAGGGGATAGGGGCAACTAATGAAAAACTGTTTTTT.

V usage is TRBV18 and J usage is TRBJ1-5, with D uncertain. The germline V gene encodes CDR1 KGHSH and CDR2 LQKENI. The CDR3 runs 14 residues. V lost 4 bases to trimming and J lost 5 bases, with 12 bases between them. CDR3 sequence: CASSRERNDQPQHF. The CDR3 nucleotides read TGTGCCAGCTCACGTGAACGAAACGATCAGCCCCAGCATTTT. Full variable domain (remainder filled in from reference TRBV18 and TRBJ1-5): NAGVMQNPRHLVRRRGQEARLRCSPMKGHSHVYWYRQLPEEGLKFMVYLQKENIIDESGMPKERFSAEFPKEGPSILRIQQVVRGDSAAYFCASSRERNDQPQHFGDGTRLSIL.

This clonotype was recorded at least ten times. This rearrangement joins TRBV15 to TRBJ1-2; 7 bases fit TRBD1. Losses at the gene ends were 8 bases for V and 2 bases for J; bases not matched to a gene: 5. In germline, CDR1 is LNHNV, CDR2 YYDKDF (reference sequence). The CDR3 is 13 amino acids. CDR3 amino acids: CATGTEENYGYTF. The CDR3 DNA is TGTGCCACCGGGACAGAAGAAAACTATGGCTACACCTTC.

The chain has TRBV20-1 and TRBJ2-3; 7 positions agree with TRBD2. This CDR3 comprises 15 residues. Trimming took 3 bases from V and 2 from J; bases not matched to a gene: 8. Germline assignment: CDR1 DFQATT and CDR2 SNEGSKA (reference sequence). CDR3 region: CSARGLAENTDTQYF. CDR3 nucleotides: TGCAGTGCTAGGGGGCTAGCGGAGAACACAGATACGCAGTATTTT.

Ten or more counts support this clonotype. CDR3 nucleotides: TGTGCCAGCAGCGTCCTAATCGGACCCAAGGAAGGGACCCAGTACTTC. This codes for CASSVLIGPKEGTQYF. This chain connects TRBV7-7 to TRBJ2-5; no reliable D call. The ends were cut back, 5 bases at V and 7 bases at J, with 23 bases in the middle. The CDR3 extends over 16 amino acids. CDR1 and CDR2 from the germline V gene are SSHAT and FNYEAQ (reference sequence).

This clonotype was observed a few times. One base away lies a much larger clone, so this may be a sequencing read error. V usage is TRBV7-2 and J usage is TRBJ2-5; D ambiguous. V was trimmed by 6 bases and J by 2 bases, leaving 4 bases between them. Germline CDR1 reads SGHTA; CDR2 reads FQGNSA. The CDR3 contains 11 residues. The CDR3 bases are TGTGCCAGCAGATGGCAAGAGACCCAGTACTTC. This encodes CASRWQETQYF.

This clonotype has a count of ten or more. V usage is TRBV20-1 and J usage is TRBJ1-5; D remains unclear. Germline CDR1 is DFQATT and CDR2 is SNEGSKA (reference sequence). V lost 0 bases to trimming and J lost 5 bases, with 11 bases between them. The CDR3 length is 14 residues. CDR3 nucleotide sequence: TGCAGTGCTAGAGACCCCAAGGGATATCAGCCCCAGCATTTT. It translates to CSARDPKGYQPQHF.

V and J are TRBV7-2 and TRBJ1-5, with no clear D. V shed 0 bases and J shed 6 bases, with 12 bases lying between them. The germline V gene encodes CDR1 SGHTA and CDR2 FQGNSA. This CDR3 contains 15 residues. Here the CDR3 DNA reads TGTGCCAGCAGCTTAGCGGTGGGTCCAGGTCAGCCCCAGCATTTT. This codes for CASSLAVGPGQPQHF.

The V gene is TRBV12-3 or TRBV12-4, the J gene TRBJ1-6, with D possibly TRBD1 on 5 matching bases. The CDR3 sequence is 14 residues long. The V end lost 6 bases, the J end lost 4 bases, and 10 bases lay between the germline ends. The CDR3 region is CASRQDLYNSPLHF. DNA for the CDR3: TGTGCCAGCAGACAGGACCTATATAATTCACCCCTCCACTTT.

This clonotype was found many times. This chain joins TRBV20-1 and TRBJ2-7; a possible D gene is TRBD1 (6 bases). CDR1 is DFQATT, CDR2 SNEGSKA, per germline (reference sequence). The CDR3 is made up of 14 amino acids. V dropped 2 bases and J dropped 2 bases, with 13 bases sitting between them. This CDR3 reads CSARPADSPYEQYV. For the CDR3, the DNA is TGCAGTGCTAGACCCGCGGACAGTCCCTACGAGCAGTACGTC.

This clonotype was seen a few times. The rearrangement links TRBV5-4 to TRBJ1-6; 7 bases are a match to TRBD1. The V and J ends lost 5 bases and 7 bases, in that order; junction bases with no gene match: 9. CDR3 size: 15 residues. Germline V gene data show CDR1 as SGHNT and CDR2 as YYREEE (reference sequence). The CDR3 bases are TGTGCCAGCAGAAGTGCGGGACAGCAGAATTCACCCCTCCACTTT. As protein: CASRSAGQQNSPLHF.

V gene TRBV7-2 combines with J gene TRBJ2-7; TRBD1 matches at 8 bases. This CDR3 spans 13 amino acids. Germline V CDR1 and CDR2: SGHTA, FQGNSA. Losses at the gene ends were 5 bases for V and 5 bases for J; bases not matched to a gene: 5. CDR3 sequence: CASSVDRANEQYF. The CDR3 DNA is TGTGCCAGCAGCGTGGACAGGGCGAACGAGCAGTACTTC. The variable domain in full, completed from reference TRBV7-2 and TRBJ2-7, reads GAGVSQSPSNKVTEKGKDVELRCDPISGHTALYWYRQSLGQGLEFLIYFQGNSAPDKSGLPSDRFSAERTGGSVSTLTIQRTQQEDSAVYLCASSVDRANEQYFGPGTRLTVT.

The J gene is TRBJ2-7, the V gene TRBV6-1; 9 bases align to TRBD2. CDR3 size: 15 residues. J lost 5 bases, V lost 7 bases, and 12 bases had no gene match. CDR1 and CDR2 from the germline V gene are MNHNS and SASEGT. CDR3 residues: CASTSGLAPRDEQYF. CDR3 nucleotides: TGTGCCAGCACCTCCGGACTAGCGCCTCGGGACGAGCAGTACTTC.

This clonotype was seen many times. As DNA, the CDR3 is TGCAGCGTTGACTATCCCCGAGAGACCCAGTACTTC. It yields the protein CSVDYPRETQYF. The gene calls are TRBV29-1 and TRBJ2-5; D not certain. Per germline, CDR1 SQVTM and CDR2 ANQGSEA. The CDR3 loop spans 12 amino acids. V dropped 3 bases and J dropped 4 bases, with 9 bases sitting between them. Full variable domain (missing parts from reference TRBV29-1 and TRBJ2-5): SAVISQKPSRDICQRGTSLTIQCQVDSQVTMMFWYRQQPGQSLTLIATANQGSEATYESGFVIDKFPISRPNLTFSTLTVSNMSPEDSSIYLCSVDYPRETQYFGPGTRLLVL.